The 6 T cell receptor beta chains below come from one sample, sequenced in a study of blood T cell repertoires in COVID-19. Sequencing was performed with immunoSEQ multiplex PCR; in TCRdb, only in-frame clones are kept and a portion is missing. The data hold about 90,000 clones, with over 75% observed a single time. What was sequenced was peripheral blood. All receptors come from a man older than 75 with active or convalescent COVID-19.

The chain carries TRBV9 and TRBJ1-1; a weak D match, TRBD1 (5 bases). The length of the CDR3 is 14 residues. CDR1 and CDR2 (germline): SGDLS, YYNGEE. The germline V and J ends were trimmed by 2 bases and 4 bases, with 12 bases remaining between them. CDR3 coding DNA: TGTGCCAGCAGCGTTTCCAGGGCTGGCACTGAAGCTTTCTTT. Translation: CASSVSRAGTEAFF.

In DNA form, the CDR3 reads TGTGCCAGCAAGGCTAGCGGGGTGCTAGCCAAAAACATTCAGTACTTC. Translating it yields CASKASGVLAKNIQYF. The V call is TRBV2, the J call TRBJ2-4, with TRBD2 matching over 9 bases. The germline CDR1 and CDR2 sequences are SNHLY and FYNNEI. The CDR3 totals 16 residues. The trim removed 7 bases at V and 0 bases at J, leaving 7 bases unmatched.

This chain uses TRBV3-1 (or the pseudogene TRBV3-2) with TRBJ2-1; a weak D match, TRBD2 (6 bases). With 4 bases removed from V and 10 bases from J, the gap between germline ends came to 26 bases. CDR1 is LGHDT and CDR2 is YNNKEL in the germline V gene (reference sequence). This CDR3 spans 17 amino acids. The CDR3 region is CASSPYRPGLGHGEQFF. The CDR3 region has the DNA TGTGCCAGCAGCCCCTACAGACCGGGACTGGGGCACGGAGAGCAGTTCTTC.

V gene TRBV4-3 combines with J gene TRBJ1-2; possible D gene TRBD1, 5 bases. This CDR3 comprises 13 residues. The V end was cut by 1 base, the J end by 6 bases, with 9 bases between. Germline V gene lookup returns CDR1 LGHNA and CDR2 YSLEER. The chain's CDR3 is CASSQVGADGYTF. The CDR3 nucleotides are TGCGCCAGCAGCCAAGTAGGGGCTGATGGCTACACCTTC.

V is TRBV18 and J is TRBJ2-7, with TRBD1 matching 7 bases. The germline CDR1 and CDR2 sequences are KGHSH and LQKENI. The ends lost 0 bases at V and 7 bases at J; junction bases unmatched: 3. The CDR3 covers 13 residues. The CDR3 is CASSPPMDREQYF. The CDR3 nucleotides read TGTGCCAGCTCACCACCCATGGACAGGGAGCAGTACTTC.

The chain uses TRBV5-4 and TRBJ2-5; TRBD2 agrees at 7 bases. The CDR3 runs to 14 residues. V lost 4 bases and J lost 2; bases outside the gene matches: 5. Germline V lookup: CDR1 SGHNT, CDR2 YYREEE (reference sequence). CDR3 sequence: CASSTPGRQETQYF. The CDR3 DNA follows: TGTGCCAGCAGCACCCCCGGGAGGCAAGAGACCCAGTACTTC.